This T cell receptor beta chain emerged from a study of cytomegalovirus exposure and HLA in healthy donors (dated by TCRdb to 2017 to 2019). Study-wide context: An earlier analysis of roughly 610 of the donors reported roughly 300 Gb of sequence data and 117 million unique TCR beta sequences obtained from about 180 million T cells. An early release covering roughly 640 HLA-typed donors comprised about 310 gigabases of sequencing data and 85 million or so unique TCR sequences. Of the 398 genotyped donors, approximately 83% fell in the genetic ancestry cluster associated with self-reported Caucasian donors. The study aimed to test whether signatures of past pathogen exposure could be identified by cataloging public T cell receptors. The T cell repertoires of 670 or so subjects were profiled by immunosequencing and related to cytomegalovirus serostatus. Besides the first cohort of around 700 subjects, a separate validation cohort made up of around 120 different subjects was used. The study combined high-throughput TCR immunosequencing, statistical association of individual TCRs with disease status, and machine learning to predict cytomegalovirus infection status. In a later analysis, previously published TCR beta repertoires from roughly 710 donors were re-analyzed and high-resolution HLA genotyping was added so that TCR occurrence patterns could be studied. The later analysis used no new phenotypic data to find candidate immune exposures, relying instead on TCR beta sequences and their occurrence across donors. In an earlier analysis of a few hundred of the donors, high-throughput TCR beta sequencing was used to judge whether each TCR beta V gene segment behaved as functional or pseudogenic. Donor age, sex, ethnicity and CMV serostatus were compiled alongside the repertoire data. A later genetic analysis took genome-wide SNP genotypes for about 65% of the 666 donors and used that subset as a discovery cohort. Every repertoire in the discovery cohort had been generated on one and the same sequencing platform. Both class I and class II loci were covered by HLA typing, at four-digit resolution. The number of typed donors differed by locus: about 629-640 for A, B, C, DRB1 and DQB1; 500 to 550 for DQA1; some 610 for DPA1; and around 470 for DPB1. Four to six DR-DQ haplotypes were handled as single units for association and clustering, since linkage in the cohort was strong. Among 300 to 500 genotyped donors of the cohort, an average of about 240,000 unique TCR beta nucleotide sequences was sequenced per donor, of which 15% to 20% were non-productive.

The library was made by the immunoSEQ multiplex PCR assay. For the multiplex PCR, a mixture combining 60 forward primers for TCR Vbeta segments and 13 reverse primers for TCR Jbeta segments was used. Amplification of the CDR3 region of rearranged TCR beta genes was performed with a multiplex PCR assay on genomic DNA. On the Illumina HiSeq System, the amplified TCR beta libraries were sequenced as 87-base-pair reads. The original methods were these. Across the 600 to 700 repertoires, a later analysis counted approximately 75 million unique TCR beta chains, 8.5 million to 12 million of which were shared by at least two donors. A nearest-neighbor algorithm error-corrected the raw reads and collapsed the reads into unique sequences, merging closely related sequences to remove PCR and sequencing errors. Alignment of CDR3 sequences to IMGT reference sequences was used to assign V, D and J gene segments. For a sequence to be retained, a match of at least six nucleotides was required to both a V gene segment and a J gene segment. Rearrangements were called productive when the CDR3 lacked stop codons and stayed in frame with V and J; all others were non-productive. CDR3 was defined according to IMGT convention as the region running from the second conserved V-encoded cysteine to the conserved J-encoded phenylalanine. The earlier analysis of a few hundred of the donors excluded any sequence lacking an unambiguous match to a single V gene segment. In an earlier analysis of 587 of the donors, a V segment was called functional when productive rearrangements were above 56.7%, and segregating when the standard deviation between donors exceeded 5%. A statistical classification framework was built to diagnose cytomegalovirus status from the catalog of TCR beta chain sequences. A later analysis assigned V and J genes by comparing TCR nucleotide sequences with IMGT/GENE-DB human TR gene sequences. The TCRdist pipeline was used in a later analysis to assign CDR3 sequences and most-parsimonious VDJ recombination scenarios. In a later analysis, every TCR beta chain was defined by the combination of its CDR3 amino acid sequence and its V-gene family, and reads without a unique V-gene family were dropped. As a way to deal with suspected cross-contamination and a sequencing artifact, a later analysis dropped approximately 590 nucleotide sequences that were highly shared and had low generation probability. In a later analysis, a clonal expansion index was calculated for each public chain from normalized within-repertoire ranks of inferred template counts. In a later analysis, generation probabilities were computed with a VDJ recombination model fitted to out-of-frame rearrangements, and the resulting probabilities were checked against IGoR. Hypergeometric tests were used in a later analysis to score TCR-TCR, TCR-HLA and TCR-CMV co-occurrence, with a repertoire-size bias correction applied to the TCR pairs. To estimate false discovery rates, a later analysis permuted the HLA or CMV assignments 20 times. In a later analysis, co-occurring TCRs were grouped with DBSCAN, and TCRdist sequence similarity was added when clustering was performed within HLA-allele-positive subsets. For co-occurrence clustering, repertoires with fewer than 30,000 or more than 120,000 public chains were excluded, along with a handful of repertoires with anomalous nucleotide sharing. TCRdb carries this immuneACCESS record with in-frame sequences only. Its versions omit some clonotypes, under half of them owing to an unresolved V gene in the studies checked, with the rest unexplained. Clone size and V and J calls were adopted from that table, with D and trimming inferred from the DNA. The sample contains about 99,000 clones, about four fifths of them found a single time. The top ten clones comprise approximately 3.4% of the sample.

Study-wide findings and limitations: The presence/absence analyses assumed that sequencing depth was roughly uniform across donors, and that assumption may not be true. A later analysis reported that several top co-occurrence clusters appeared linked to parvovirus B19, influenza, CMV and Epstein-Barr virus. A cluster of highly shared sequence variants was judged likely to represent a technical artifact of the sequencing pipeline. The study listed 150 to 200 TCR beta chains as associated with cytomegalovirus. Linkage disequilibrium might explain the correlated functional status among segregating V segments, but an unknown experimental factor could not be ruled out. The authors suggested that the approach could potentially be extended to other disease states and immunological phenotypes. According to a later analysis, TCR association rates differed among HLA loci, with DRB1 alleles showing the most associated TCRs and HLA-C alleles showing the fewest. V-gene and J-gene trimming of TCR beta chains was associated with a missense DCLRE1C variant in a later genetic analysis, and the association was replicated in an independent cohort. Compared with equally common non-associated chains, HLA-associated TCR beta chains in a later analysis were more clonally expanded and had lower generation probabilities. In both the original and validation cohorts, the classifier was reported to diagnose cytomegalovirus status with high specificity and sensitivity. Most CMV-associated TCR beta chains appeared to be HLA-restricted in a later analysis, and the HLA associations seemed to be driven largely by CMV exposure. Because HLA typing was unavailable for some donors at each locus, only the typed subset was used in association tests. Assigning TCR associations to individual alleles was difficult when HLA alleles, especially DR and DQ, strongly co-occurred. A later genetic analysis reported fewer N-insertions in productive TCRs among donors in an Asian-associated ancestry cluster than the 666-donor mean. Specific HLA alleles were associated with some 15,000 TCR beta sequences at a false discovery rate of 0.05 in a later analysis. In vitro tests confirmed that three of the cytomegalovirus-associated TCR beta chains recognize cytomegalovirus antigens. A further reported finding was that TCR beta sequences accurately predicted the HLA-A and HLA-B alleles for most subjects in the first cohort. Most TCR sequences were seen in very few donors, while some public TCRs were found in many individuals. Seventeen rarely observed V segments, including chromosome 9 orphons, were excluded from the earlier analysis of several hundred of the donors because counts were too low. Immune exposure information for the cohort was limited to CMV serostatus. This cohort had only TCR beta chains sequenced, and the lack of alpha or paired-chain data limited which features could be detected. Because the 87-base-pair reads could not distinguish some IMGT-functional V segments, including TRBV6-2 and TRBV6-3, those segments were excluded. In an earlier analysis of 587 of the donors, most TCR beta V segments appeared in productive rearrangements about 87% or about 30% of the time, broadly matching IMGT annotations.

On this clone: Which antigen it targets is not known. No base quality information exists; no much larger clone differs at one position.

The cysteine opens and the phenylalanine closes a CDR3 of 14 amino acids. Solely the CDR3 DNA is kept, with 42 bases framed from the first base. V and J lose 6 bases and 5 bases, and a span of 14 bases separates them. The CDR1 and CDR2 encoded by the germline V gene (reference sequence) are MNHNY and SVGAGI. The cohort comprised more than 550 healthy bone marrow donors. All cohort members were sampled while nominally healthy, although unrecorded immune exposures were likely present. The donor tested CMV seropositive, placing the donor among the 289 seropositive members of the cohort. A peripheral blood sample was collected from each donor, and TCR beta sequencing was performed on peripheral blood mononuclear cells. Genomic DNA extraction from the blood cell samples was performed with the Qiagen DNeasy Blood Extraction Kit.

Recombination connected TRBV6-6 to TRBJ1-5, with no confidently assigned D gene. The origin of this receptor is a male donor in good health and CMV-seropositive. Sample: PBMCs. In nucleotide form, the sequence is TGTGCCAGCAGCCCCGCGGGTCTCCATCAGCCCCAGCATTTT. Protein translation: CASSPAGLHQPQHF.